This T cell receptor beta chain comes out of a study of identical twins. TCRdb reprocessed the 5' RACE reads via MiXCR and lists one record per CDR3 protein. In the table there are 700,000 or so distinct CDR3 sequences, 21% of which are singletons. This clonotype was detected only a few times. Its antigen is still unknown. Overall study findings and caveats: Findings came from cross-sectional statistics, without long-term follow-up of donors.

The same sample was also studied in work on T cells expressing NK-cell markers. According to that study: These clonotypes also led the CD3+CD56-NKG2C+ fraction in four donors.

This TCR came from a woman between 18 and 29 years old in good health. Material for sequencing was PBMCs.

In DNA form, the CDR3 reads TGTGCCAGCAGCTCCGGACAGGGGACGGCTAACTATGGCTACACCTTC. Residues: CASSSGQGTANYGYTF. The chain is built from TRBV7-8 and TRBJ1-2, with TRBD1 matching over 9 bases. CDR1 is SGHVS and CDR2 is FQNEAQ in the germline V gene. Germline trimming cut 4 bases from V and 0 bases from J; bases unmatched to any gene: 6. The CDR3 has 16 amino acids.